A selection of T cell receptor beta chains follows, all from one sample in a study of T cell changes during pregnancy in multiple sclerosis. Sequencing was performed with immunoSEQ multiplex PCR; in TCRdb, only in-frame clones are kept and a portion is missing. The sample has around 110,000 clones; roughly 90% are singletons. Source: peripheral blood, taken in the third trimester of pregnancy. The receptors shown here come from a female donor in good health, enrolled as a control in a pregnancy study. Both conserved end residues are part of each CDR3. The D gene is left open where the match is weak. The size entry is marked missing in some rows and otherwise reads once, few, many or a size class.

clone size,J gene,D gene,V gene,CDR3 DNA,CDR3 protein
-,TRBJ1-3,-,TRBV19,TGTGCCAGTAGTATTAACGGGGGAAGTCACGGAAACACCATATATTTT,CASSINGGSHGNTIYF
-,TRBJ2-7,TRBD1,TRBV30,TGTGCCTGGAGTGTAACAGGGGGCTACGAGCAGTACTTC,CAWSVTGGYEQYF
-,TRBJ1-5,TRBD1,TRBV6-4,TGTGCCAGCAGTGACTCGGGGACAGGGTATCAGCCCCAGCATTTT,CASSDSGTGYQPQHF
-,TRBJ1-1,TRBD1,TRBV5-1,TGCGCCAGCAGTCTTGGACAGGGCTATGAAGCTTTCTTT,CASSLGQGYEAFF
-,TRBJ2-7,-,TRBV29-1,TGCAGCGTTCTAGGTCTGGGGCCCTACGAGCAGTACTTC,CSVLGLGPYEQYF
once,TRBJ2-5,-,TRBV5-8,TGTGCCAGCAGCTTGTCGACGGGTCCTTCGGAGACCCAGTACTTC,CASSLSTGPSETQYF
once,TRBJ1-5,-,TRBV6-5,TGTGCCAGCAGTCTTTCGTACAGCCTCAATCAGCCCCAGCATTTT,CASSLSYSLNQPQHF
once,TRBJ2-3,TRBD2,TRBV11-2,TGTGCCAGCAGCCCTACGACTAGCCTCATCACAGATACGCAGTATTTT,CASSPTTSLITDTQYF
-,TRBJ1-4,TRBD1,TRBV7-2,TGTGCCAGCAGCAAACAGGGGTGGGCTAATGAAAAACTGTTTTTT,CASSKQGWANEKLFF
-,TRBJ1-3,-,TRBV30,TGTGCCTGGACCTATAACTCTGGAAACACCATATATTTT,CAWTYNSGNTIYF
-,TRBJ2-1,-,TRBV30,TGTGGGACTCAATGGGCAGGCAATGAGCAGTTCTTC,CGTQWAGNEQFF
-,TRBJ2-7,TRBD1,TRBV6-1,TGTGCCAGCAGGGCCGGGACAGGGCCCTCCTACGAGCAGTACTTC,CASRAGTGPSYEQYF
-,TRBJ1-1,TRBD1,TRBV30,TGTGCCTGGAAAGGGGGCAGGAACACTGAAGCTTTCTTT,CAWKGGRNTEAFF
-,TRBJ1-5,TRBD1,TRBV7-2,TGTGCCAGCAGCCCGACAGGGAGCAATCAGCCCCAGCATTTT,CASSPTGSNQPQHF
-,TRBJ1-1,-,TRBV7-6,TGTGCCAGCAGCCCACTCGAGCAGAACACTGAAGCTTTCTTT,CASSPLEQNTEAFF
-,TRBJ2-7,TRBD1,TRBV15,TGTGCCACCGGGACAGATACCTACGAGCAGTACTTC,CATGTDTYEQYF
-,TRBJ1-2,TRBD1,TRBV19,TGTGCCAGTAGTAAGGATACAGGGGGCTTCGATGGCTACACCTTC,CASSKDTGGFDGYTF
once,TRBJ2-1,TRBD1,TRBV5-1,TGCGCCAGCAGCTGGGGACAGGCCTCCTACAATGAGCAGTTCTTC,CASSWGQASYNEQFF
-,TRBJ1-1,-,TRBV19,TGTGCCAGTAGTATCTGGGGGCAGGGGCTTGGAACTGAAGCTTTCTTT,CASSIWGQGLGTEAFF
-,TRBJ2-3,-,TRBV9,TGTGCCAGCAGCGTAGCTGAGGGGACTAGCACAGATACGCAGTATTTT,CASSVAEGTSTDTQYF
-,TRBJ1-2,-,TRBV27,TGTGCCAGCAGTTCTGGGAGGCATGGCTACACCTTC,CASSSGRHGYTF
-,TRBJ1-1,-,TRBV25-1,TGTGCCAGCAGTGTGACCGGGACAAGTGAAGCTTTCTTT,CASSVTGTSEAFF
-,TRBJ1-2,TRBD1,TRBV14,TGTGCCAGCAGCCCGGACAGGGGTTCATTTGGCTACACCTTC,CASSPDRGSFGYTF
-,TRBJ1-2,TRBD1,TRBV7-2,TGTGCCAGCACCCCGCGACAGGGCGGCTATGGCTACACCTTC,CASTPRQGGYGYTF
-,TRBJ1-1,-,TRBV5-8,TGTGCCAGCAGCTTATTCGGAGGGGTGAACACTGAAGCTTTCTTT,CASSLFGGVNTEAFF
-,TRBJ1-1,TRBD1,TRBV30,TGTGCCTGGATACAGGGGCCCTCCACTGAAGCTTTCTTT,CAWIQGPSTEAFF
-,TRBJ1-1,TRBD1,TRBV11-2,TGTGCCAGCGGCGGACAGGGGGGGTTCACTGAAGCTTTCTTT,CASGGQGGFTEAFF
few,TRBJ1-5,-,TRBV4-1,TGCGCCAGCAGCCAAGAGCTCGGTGGAGAGCCCCAGCATTTT,CASSQELGGEPQHF
-,TRBJ1-5,-,TRBV27,TGTGCCAGCAGGAGTGCCACAGGCCTGGGCAATCAGCCCCAGCATTTT,CASRSATGLGNQPQHF
-,TRBJ2-1,-,TRBV7-8,TGTGCCAGCAGCTCGACAGGATCTGACAATGAGCAGTTCTTC,CASSSTGSDNEQFF
-,TRBJ2-7,TRBD1,TRBV12-5,TGTGCTAGTGGGGACAGGGTTGAGCAGTACTTC,CASGDRVEQYF
-,TRBJ1-2,-,TRBV4-2,TGTGCCAGCAGCCAAACAGACAGCGACTATGGCTACACCTTC,CASSQTDSDYGYTF
once,TRBJ1-3,-,TRBV11-2,TGTGCCAGCAGCTTAGCAGGAGCAGGGCGGAACACCATATATTTT,CASSLAGAGRNTIYF
-,TRBJ2-1,-,TRBV14,TGTGCCAGCAGCCAAGGACTAGCCTACAATGAGCAGTTCTTC,CASSQGLAYNEQFF
-,TRBJ1-1,-,TRBV27,TGTGCCAGCAGTTTATGGGCAGGGTTAGAAGCTGAAGCTTTCTTT,CASSLWAGLEAEAFF
-,TRBJ2-2,TRBD1,TRBV27,TGTGCCAGCAGACCTCGGACAGGAGGATTAACCGGGGAGCTGTTTTTT,CASRPRTGGLTGELFF